The 28 T cell receptor beta chains below come from one sample, sequenced in a study of T cell responses to AZD1222 COVID-19 vaccine. Method: immunoSEQ multiplex PCR; TCRdb's copy keeps in-frame clones and lacks some. The profile covers roughly 33,000 clones, with about 84% appearing a single time and approximately 4.8% taken by the ten largest. Sequencing used peripheral blood, obtained 28 days after the second AZD1222 dose. These TCRs come from an adult who received the AZD1222 COVID-19 vaccine.

This chain uses TRBV28 with TRBJ2-7; D ambiguous. Germline V CDR1 and CDR2: MDHEN, SYDVKM. CDR3 length: 11 amino acids. With 4 bases removed from V and 3 bases from J, the gap between germline ends came to 4 bases. For the CDR3, the DNA is TGTGCCAGCAGTTCCGTCTACGAGCAGTACGTC. Translated, it gives CASSSVYEQYV.

This chain uses TRBV20-1 with TRBJ2-7, with 8 bases identical to TRBD1. V lost 3 bases, J lost 7 bases, and 20 bases stayed unmatched. Germline-derived CDR1 and CDR2 are DFQATT and SNEGSKA (reference sequence). CDR3 length: 17 amino acids. In DNA, the CDR3 is TGCAGTGCTAGTAACCTCGGGACAGGTGGAGCCGGGGGAGAGCAGTACTTC. Translated, it gives CSASNLGTGGAGGEQYF.

The V gene is TRBV19, the J gene TRBJ2-3; 12 positions agree with TRBD2. Germline trimming cut 3 bases from V and 6 bases from J; bases unmatched to any gene: 13. Germline V lookup: CDR1 LNHDA, CDR2 SQIVND (reference sequence). The CDR3 is 18 amino acids. The CDR3 loop is CASSINGGLAGGLDTQYF. The CDR3 DNA reads as TGTGCCAGTAGTATTAACGGCGGGCTAGCGGGGGGGCTGGATACGCAGTATTTT. The full variable domain, rest sourced from reference TRBV19 and TRBJ2-3, is DGGITQSPKYLFRKEGQNVTLSCEQNLNHDAMYWYRQDPGQGLRLIYYSQIVNDFQKGDIAEGYSVSREKKESFPLTVTSAQKNPTAFYLCASSINGGLAGGLDTQYFGPGTRLTVL.

The chain couples TRBV3-1 (or the pseudogene TRBV3-2) to TRBJ2-3, with TRBD2 identical over 9 bases. Germline CDR1 and CDR2: LGHDT and YNNKEL (reference sequence). V was pared by 9 bases and J by 0 bases, with 1 base of the junction left unmatched. This CDR3 has 13 amino acids. DNA of the CDR3: TGTGCCAGTACTAGCGGGAGCACAGATACGCAGTATTTT. This translates into CASTSGSTDTQYF.

The chain joins TRBV6-5 to TRBJ2-6; D not resolved. Germline assignment: CDR1 MNHEY and CDR2 SVGAGI. The CDR3 has 13 amino acids. V lost 6 bases and J lost 4, with 7 bases in between. CDR3 DNA: TGTGCCAGCAGAGCTGAGGGGGCCAACGTCCTGACTTTC. Amino acids: CASRAEGANVLTF.

CDR3 residues: CASSRTSPSYEQYF. CDR3 DNA: TGTGCCAGCAGTCGGACTAGTCCCTCCTACGAGCAGTACTTC. The chain joins TRBV6-5 to TRBJ2-7; 7 bases fit TRBD2. V was pared by 5 bases and J by 0 bases, with 4 bases of the junction left unmatched. CDR1 and CDR2 (germline): MNHEY, SVGAGI. This CDR3 comprises 14 residues.

The chain is built from TRBV5-6 and TRBJ2-5, with D uncertain. Trimming removed 10 bases from V and 7 bases from J, with 20 bases in between. Germline assignment: CDR1 SGHDT and CDR2 YYEEEE. The CDR3 totals 13 residues. CDR3 in DNA: TGTGCCGCCTCCACCGGGCGTGTGTCGACCCAGTACTTC. This sequence encodes CAASTGRVSTQYF. The entire variable domain, with the rest obtained from reference TRBV5-6 and TRBJ2-5, is as follows: DAGVTQSPTHLIKTRGQQVTLRCSPKSGHDTVSWYQQALGQGPQFIFQYYEEEERQRGNFPDRFSGHQFPNYSSELNVNALLLGDSALYLCAASTGRVSTQYFGPGTRLLVL.

The count of this clone is one. This chain uses TRBV18 with TRBJ1-1, with D maybe TRBD1 (6 bases). Trimming removed 6 bases at V and 1 base at J, with 12 bases between. CDR1 is KGHSH and CDR2 is LQKENI in the germline V gene. The CDR3 is made up of 14 amino acids. In DNA form, the CDR3 reads TGTGCCAGCTCCGAAGGGGGGTCGAACACTGAAGCTTTCTTT. Encoded protein: CASSEGGSNTEAFF.

The chain joins TRBV5-1 to TRBJ2-3, with 10 bases that match TRBD2. The CDR3 sequence is 16 residues long. Germline V CDR1 and CDR2: SGHRS, YFSETQ. The J segment lost 2 bases and the V segment lost 0 bases, leaving 3 bases of the junction unmatched. The CDR3 coding sequence is TGCGCCAGCAGCTTGGGGACTAGCGGCCTCACAGATACGCAGTATTTT. Its translation: CASSLGTSGLTDTQYF.

The chain joins TRBV5-4 to TRBJ1-3; the D gene is possibly TRBD1 (6 bases). Trimming pared 4 bases from V and 0 bases from J, leaving 17 bases between. The CDR3 totals 17 residues. Germline V lookup: CDR1 SGHNT, CDR2 YYREEE (reference sequence). CDR3 in amino acids: CASSHPRGGLSGNTIYF. The CDR3 nucleotides are TGTGCCAGCAGCCACCCCCGGGGGGGGCTCTCTGGAAACACCATATATTTT.

This clone was found a few times. The chain couples TRBV27 to TRBJ1-5; unclear D gene. Trimming took off 6 bases at V and 4 bases at J, with 10 bases between the two ends. CDR1 and CDR2 from the germline V gene are MNHEY and SMNVEV (reference sequence). The CDR3 is 13 residues long. The DNA for the CDR3 is TGTGCCAGCAGCCGCGTGTTGAATCAGCCCCAGCATTTT. Protein product: CASSRVLNQPQHF.

The chain recombines TRBV10-3 with TRBJ1-1, with D maybe TRBD1 (5 bases). Germline lookup yields CDR1 ENHRY and CDR2 SYGVKD. Trimming pared 3 bases from V and 5 bases from J, leaving 13 bases between. The CDR3 is 14 amino acids. Here the CDR3 DNA reads TGTGCCATCAGTGATCGGGGGGTAAATACTGAAGCTTTCTTT. Translated, it gives CAISDRGVNTEAFF.

CDR3 sequence reads: CASSWSSPSGRGTQYF. CDR3 DNA: TGTGCCAGCAGTTGGTCCTCCCCTAGCGGTCGTGGGACCCAGTACTTC. The chain couples TRBV27 to TRBJ2-5, with 7 bases matching TRBD2. The CDR3 runs to 16 residues. Germline V gene sequence: CDR1 MNHEY, CDR2 SMNVEV (reference sequence). With V trimmed by 4 bases and J by 7 bases, 15 bases remained unmatched.

The rearrangement joins TRBV19 to TRBJ1-5; no definite D call. Trimming removed 7 bases at V and 6 bases at J, with 13 bases between. The germline V gene encodes CDR1 LNHDA and CDR2 SQIVND (reference sequence). CDR3 length: 13 amino acids. The CDR3 loop is CASTLGNSQPQHF. The CDR3 DNA sequence: TGTGCCAGTACTTTAGGGAACAGTCAGCCCCAGCATTTT.

The chain recombines TRBV3-1 (or the pseudogene TRBV3-2) with TRBJ1-5; D gene unclear. The CDR3 runs to 13 residues. CDR1 LGHDT and CDR2 YNNKEL come from the germline V gene (reference sequence). V was cut by 4 bases and J by 4 bases, with 8 bases left in between. CDR3 sequence reads: CASSRTENQPQHF. As DNA, the CDR3 is TGTGCCAGCAGCCGTACAGAGAATCAGCCCCAGCATTTT.

The chain has TRBV18 and TRBJ2-3; TRBD2 matches at 12 bases. The CDR3 runs 15 residues. CDR1 is KGHSH and CDR2 is LQKENI in the germline V gene. Trimming cost V 4 bases and J 3 bases; bases outside gene matches: 2. CDR3 in amino acids: CASSLGTSGTDTQYF. CDR3 sequence (DNA): TGTGCCAGCTCACTAGGGACTAGCGGGACAGATACGCAGTATTTT.

The chain carries TRBV7-6 and TRBJ1-3; D may be TRBD1 (5 bases). V shed 5 bases and J shed 3 bases, with 14 bases lying between them. This CDR3 is 15 amino acids long. Germline V gene data show CDR1 as SGHVS and CDR2 as FNYEAQ. DNA for the CDR3: TGTGCCAGCAGCCCACGGACAATTTTTGGAAACACCATATATTTT. It specifies CASSPRTIFGNTIYF.

The chain carries TRBV7-2 and TRBJ2-7; tentatively, D is TRBD1 or TRBD2 (5 bases each). Between the trimmed V and J ends, which lost 2 bases and 2 bases, there was a span of 10 bases. CDR3 length: 14 residues. Germline lookup yields CDR1 SGHTA and CDR2 FQGNSA. CDR3 sequence: CASSLSPGPYEQYV. The CDR3 DNA is TGTGCCAGCAGCTTATCCCCGGGACCCTACGAGCAGTACGTC.

This sequence joins TRBV5-4 and TRBJ1-2; D remains ambiguous. Germline CDR1 and CDR2: SGHNT and YYREEE (reference sequence). The CDR3 has 11 amino acids. The V end was cut by 3 bases, the J end by 3 bases, with 3 bases between. CDR3 sequence (DNA): TGTGCCAGCAGCTCTGACTATGGCTACACCTTC. It translates to CASSSDYGYTF.

V gene TRBV27 combines with J gene TRBJ2-4; TRBD1 agrees at 9 bases. Losses at the gene ends were 4 bases for V and 3 bases for J; bases not matched to a gene: 4. This CDR3 is built from 15 residues. CDR1 is MNHEY, CDR2 SMNVEV, per germline (reference sequence). The CDR3 loop is CASSYRGRDKNIQYF. CDR3 bases: TGTGCCAGCAGTTACAGGGGGCGCGACAAAAACATTCAGTACTTC.

This clone was seen more than once but under ten times. The rearrangement uses TRBV5-5 and TRBJ1-5; unclear D gene. This CDR3 has 15 residues. Germline-derived CDR1 and CDR2 are SGHKS and YYEKEE (reference sequence). V lost 2 bases to trimming and J lost 1 base, with 10 bases between them. The CDR3 is CASSLAVGSNQPQHF. The CDR3 nucleotides are TGTGCCAGCAGCTTAGCCGTAGGCAGCAATCAGCCCCAGCATTTT.

This clone is medium-sized within its sample. The V and J genes are TRBV18 and TRBJ2-1; 11 bases agree with TRBD2. The CDR3 runs 15 residues. Germline V gives CDR1 KGHSH, CDR2 LQKENI. Germline trimming cut 3 bases from V and 6 bases from J; bases unmatched to any gene: 4. CDR3 residues: CASSPGTSGVNEQFF. As DNA, the CDR3 is TGTGCCAGCTCACCCGGGACTAGCGGAGTCAATGAGCAGTTCTTC.

This clone has a handful of counts. V gene TRBV12-3 or TRBV12-4 combines with J gene TRBJ1-1, with unresolved D. The CDR3 length is 12 residues. V was shortened by 4 bases and J by 11 bases, with 14 bases between the two germline ends. This chain's CDR3 is CASSSDTPEAFF. The CDR3 DNA sequence: TGTGCCAGCAGTTCTGACACTCCCGAGGCTTTCTTT.

The chain joins TRBV11-2 to TRBJ1-1, with D unresolved. The CDR3 loop spans 14 amino acids. Trimming cost V 3 bases and J 4 bases, with 12 bases left between them. In germline, CDR1 is SGHAT, CDR2 FQNNGV. CDR3 sequence: CASSFSGSSTEAFF. The CDR3 DNA follows: TGTGCCAGCAGCTTTTCAGGAAGTTCCACTGAAGCTTTCTTT.

The chain combines TRBV19 with TRBJ1-4; D is uncertain. The germline V gene encodes CDR1 LNHDA and CDR2 SQIVND (reference sequence). The CDR3 loop spans 15 amino acids. The ends were cut back, 3 bases at V and 6 bases at J, with 14 bases in the middle. The DNA for the CDR3 is TGTGCCAGTAGTATTAAGCTTCGGCATGATGAAAAACTGTTTTTT. Protein sequence: CASSIKLRHDEKLFF.

This clone has just a few counts. The J gene is TRBJ1-5, the V gene TRBV6-4; a possible D gene is TRBD1 (5 bases). V lost 1 base, J lost 4 bases, and 23 bases lay in between. The CDR3 is 19 residues long. In germline, CDR1 is MRHNA, CDR2 SNTAGT. CDR3 amino acids: CASSDFGGAALDLNQPQHF. CDR3 sequence (DNA): TGTGCCAGCAGTGACTTCGGGGGAGCGGCCCTAGACCTTAATCAGCCCCAGCATTTT.

This chain uses TRBV3-1 (or the pseudogene TRBV3-2) with TRBJ1-5; unclear D gene. The ends were cut back, 3 bases at V and 2 bases at J, with 11 bases in the middle. This CDR3 has 15 residues. Germline CDR1 LGHDT, CDR2 YNNKEL (reference sequence). Here the CDR3 reads CASSHSTDGNQPQHF. In DNA, the CDR3 is TGTGCCAGCAGCCATTCCACGGACGGCAATCAGCCCCAGCATTTT.

This sequence joins TRBV5-1 and TRBJ2-5, with D hard to call. V lost 1 base and J lost 5, with 15 bases in between. The CDR3 totals 15 residues. Germline V gene lookup returns CDR1 SGHRS and CDR2 YFSETQ. The CDR3 region has the DNA TGCGCCAGCAGCTTGACGGCTAACGTTTACGAGACCCAGTACTTC. Translating gives CASSLTANVYETQYF.